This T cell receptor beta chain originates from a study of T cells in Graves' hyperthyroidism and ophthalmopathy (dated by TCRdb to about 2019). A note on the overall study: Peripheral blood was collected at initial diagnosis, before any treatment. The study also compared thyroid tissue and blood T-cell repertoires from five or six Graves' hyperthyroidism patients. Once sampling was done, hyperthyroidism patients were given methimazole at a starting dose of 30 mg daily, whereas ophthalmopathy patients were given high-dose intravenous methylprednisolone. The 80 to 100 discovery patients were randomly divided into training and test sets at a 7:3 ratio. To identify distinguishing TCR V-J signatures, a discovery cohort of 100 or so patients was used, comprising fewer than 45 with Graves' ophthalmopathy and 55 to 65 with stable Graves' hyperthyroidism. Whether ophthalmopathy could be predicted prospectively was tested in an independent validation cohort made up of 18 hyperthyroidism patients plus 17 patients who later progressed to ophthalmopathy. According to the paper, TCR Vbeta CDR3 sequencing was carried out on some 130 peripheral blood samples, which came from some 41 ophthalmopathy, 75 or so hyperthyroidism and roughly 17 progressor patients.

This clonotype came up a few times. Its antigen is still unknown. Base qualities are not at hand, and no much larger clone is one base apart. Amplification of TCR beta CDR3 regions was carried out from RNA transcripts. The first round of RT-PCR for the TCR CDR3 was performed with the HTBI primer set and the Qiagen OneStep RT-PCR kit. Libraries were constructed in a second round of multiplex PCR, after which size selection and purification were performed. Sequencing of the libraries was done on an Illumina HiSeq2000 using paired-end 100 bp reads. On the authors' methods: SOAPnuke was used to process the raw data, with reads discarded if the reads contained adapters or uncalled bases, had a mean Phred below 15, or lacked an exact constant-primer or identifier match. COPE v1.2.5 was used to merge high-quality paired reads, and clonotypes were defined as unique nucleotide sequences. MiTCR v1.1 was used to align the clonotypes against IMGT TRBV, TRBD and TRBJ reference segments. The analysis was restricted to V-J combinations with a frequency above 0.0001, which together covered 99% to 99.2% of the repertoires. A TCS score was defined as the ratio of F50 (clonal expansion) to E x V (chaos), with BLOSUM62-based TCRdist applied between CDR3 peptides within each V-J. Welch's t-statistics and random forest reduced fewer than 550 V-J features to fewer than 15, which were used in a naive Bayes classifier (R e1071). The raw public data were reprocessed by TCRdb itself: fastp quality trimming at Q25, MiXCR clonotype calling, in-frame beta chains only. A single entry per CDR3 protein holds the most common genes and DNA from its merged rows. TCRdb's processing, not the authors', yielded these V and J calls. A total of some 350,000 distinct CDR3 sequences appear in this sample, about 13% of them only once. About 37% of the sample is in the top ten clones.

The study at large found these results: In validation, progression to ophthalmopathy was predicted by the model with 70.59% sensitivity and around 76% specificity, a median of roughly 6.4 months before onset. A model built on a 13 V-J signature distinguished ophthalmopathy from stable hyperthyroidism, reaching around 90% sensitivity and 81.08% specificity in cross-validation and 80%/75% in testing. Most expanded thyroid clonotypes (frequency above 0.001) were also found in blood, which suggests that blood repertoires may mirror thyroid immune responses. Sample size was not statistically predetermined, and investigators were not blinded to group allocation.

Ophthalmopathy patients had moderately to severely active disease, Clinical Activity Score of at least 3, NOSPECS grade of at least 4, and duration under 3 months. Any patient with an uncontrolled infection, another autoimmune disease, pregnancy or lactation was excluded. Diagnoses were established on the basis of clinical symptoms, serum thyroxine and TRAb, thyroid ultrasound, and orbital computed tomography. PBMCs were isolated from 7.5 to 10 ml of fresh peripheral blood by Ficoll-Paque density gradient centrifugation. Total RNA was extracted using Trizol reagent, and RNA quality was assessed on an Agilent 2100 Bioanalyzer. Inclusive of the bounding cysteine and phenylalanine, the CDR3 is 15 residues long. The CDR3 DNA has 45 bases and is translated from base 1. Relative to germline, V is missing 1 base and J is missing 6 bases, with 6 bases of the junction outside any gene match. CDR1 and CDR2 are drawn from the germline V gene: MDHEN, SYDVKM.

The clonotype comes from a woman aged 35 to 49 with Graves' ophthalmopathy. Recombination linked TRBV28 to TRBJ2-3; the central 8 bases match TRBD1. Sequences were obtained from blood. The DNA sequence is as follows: TGTGCCAGCAGTTTATCTCAGGGGGCCGGGGATACGCAGTATTTT. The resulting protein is CASSLSQGAGDTQYF.